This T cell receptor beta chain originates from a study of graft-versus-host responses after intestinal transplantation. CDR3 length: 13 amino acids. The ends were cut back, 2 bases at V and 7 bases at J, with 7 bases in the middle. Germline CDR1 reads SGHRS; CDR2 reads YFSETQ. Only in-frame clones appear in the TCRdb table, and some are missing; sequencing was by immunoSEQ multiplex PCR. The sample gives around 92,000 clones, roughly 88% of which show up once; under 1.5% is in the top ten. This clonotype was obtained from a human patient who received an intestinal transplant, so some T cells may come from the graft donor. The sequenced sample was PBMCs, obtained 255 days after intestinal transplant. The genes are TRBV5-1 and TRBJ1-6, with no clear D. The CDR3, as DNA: TGCGCCAGCAGCTTCGAAGGGAATTCACCCCTCCACTTT. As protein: CASSFEGNSPLHF.